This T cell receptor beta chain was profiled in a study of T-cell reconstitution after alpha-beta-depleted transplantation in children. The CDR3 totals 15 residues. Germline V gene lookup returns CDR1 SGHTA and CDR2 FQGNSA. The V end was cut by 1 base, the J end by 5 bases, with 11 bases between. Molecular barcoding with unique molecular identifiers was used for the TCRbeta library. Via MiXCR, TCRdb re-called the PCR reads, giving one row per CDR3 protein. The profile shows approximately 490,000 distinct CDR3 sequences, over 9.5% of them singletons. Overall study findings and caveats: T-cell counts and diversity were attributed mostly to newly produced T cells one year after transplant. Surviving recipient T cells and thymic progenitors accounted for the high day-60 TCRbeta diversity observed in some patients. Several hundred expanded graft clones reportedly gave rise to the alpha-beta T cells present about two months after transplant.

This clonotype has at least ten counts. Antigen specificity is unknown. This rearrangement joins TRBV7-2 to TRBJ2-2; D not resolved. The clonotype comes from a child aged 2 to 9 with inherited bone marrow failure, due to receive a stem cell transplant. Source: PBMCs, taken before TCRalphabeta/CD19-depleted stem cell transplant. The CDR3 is CASSLVSLYTGELFF. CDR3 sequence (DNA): TGTGCCAGCAGCTTAGTATCTCTGTATACCGGGGAGCTGTTTTTT.